This entry concerns a single T cell receptor beta chain. Its antigen is not yet known. No much larger clone is present one base from it, and per-base qualities are unavailable. Whole blood was collected in K2EDTA tubes by collaborating institutions according to the institutions' own protocols. For TCRbeta analysis, collaborator samples were shipped as frozen whole blood, as isolated PBMCs, or as DNA extracted from either sample type. Trimming takes 3 bases from V and 3 bases from J, and the germline ends sit 15 bases apart. CDR1 and CDR2 are read off the germline V gene as MNHNS and SASEGT. The CDR3 runs 16 residues from the cysteine to the phenylalanine. The kept DNA is CDR3 alone, 48 bases in frame from the first base. TCRbeta CDR3 regions were amplified from genomic DNA by means of the immunoSEQ Assay, a bias-controlled multiplex PCR. The study's own analysis went as follows. Within the assay, amplification of reference gene primers was used to estimate how many nucleated cells each sample contained. To quantify the absolute abundance of each unique TCRbeta CDR3 rearrangement, sequence reads were collapsed and filtered. Productive Simpson clonality was computed per sample as the square root of Simpson's diversity index over productive rearrangements. TCRdb retrieved this table from immuneACCESS and kept in-frame rearrangements only. Not all clones are present; in checked studies, unresolved V genes account for under half, and no reason is known for the remainder. D and trimming were read from the DNA, whereas the V and J calls and clone size are those reported in that table. The sample table holds tens of thousands of clones, of which 80% to 85% were seen once. 13% to 15% of the sample goes to the ten largest clones.

The entry originates in a study of blood T cell repertoires in COVID-19 (dated by TCRdb to about 2020). Concerning the study at large: The collaborator samples originated in the United States, Italy and Spain and spanned the acute and convalescent phases of COVID-19. Samples came from the ongoing ImmuneRACE study (first 160 participants) plus 1,254 subjects from 6 global collaborators. Sample metadata almost always included a de-identified subject ID, COVID-19 status, age in years and sex. Deeply sampled blood TCRbeta repertoires from subjects exposed to, actively infected with, or recovered from COVID-19 were included in the dataset. The prospective study material was composed of cDNA or gDNA derived from T cells, B-cell-depleted T cells, or PBMCs. A freely available public database, intended as a resource for researchers studying the immune response to SARS-CoV-2, is where the repertoires were released. Where HLA class I and class II types were available, the types were taken from metadata supplied by the sample provider, not from assay-based typing. Overall results and qualifications from the work: How much clinical and demographic metadata was included differed by source and by participant, and the metadata was provided uncurated.

This clonotype originated in a human donor with acute or convalescent COVID-19. The donor label of this sample is uncertain. Sequenced sample: peripheral blood. Recombination joined TRBV6-1 with TRBJ1-5, with a weak D call of TRBD1 (6 bases match). The nucleotides read TGTGCCAGCAGTGAGACCGGGACAACTTCCAATCAGCCCCAGCATTTT. The encoded protein is CASSETGTTSNQPQHF.